Shown below are 11 T cell receptor beta chains from a single sample sequenced in a study of blood T cell repertoires in COVID-19. Sequenced by immunoSEQ multiplex PCR; TCRdb stores in-frame clones only, minus some. The sample has roughly 330,000 clones; about 87% are singletons. The specimen was PBMCs or T cells enriched from blood (not recorded which). The receptors shown here come from a woman aged 30 to 39 who had recovered from COVID-19.

The V call is TRBV27, the J call TRBJ1-2; 8 nucleotides match TRBD1. After removal of 6 bases from V and 4 bases from J, the junction contained 19 bases not matched to a gene. The CDR3 covers 18 residues. Germline CDR1 MNHEY, CDR2 SMNVEV (reference sequence). DNA of the CDR3: TGTGCCAGCAGCCCTTTGCAGCACCCAGGGACAGGCCCCTATGGCTACACCTTC. Residues: CASSPLQHPGTGPYGYTF.

The chain links TRBV5-4 to TRBJ2-2; 8 nucleotides agree with TRBD2. The germline V gene encodes CDR1 SGHNT and CDR2 YYREEE (reference sequence). This CDR3 has 16 residues. Trimming at V came to 4 bases and at J to 1 base, leaving 6 bases not matched to a gene. The CDR3 nucleotides read TGTGCCAGCAGCCGCCGGGGGGGCCGGAACACCGGGGAGCTGTTTTTT. Its protein product is CASSRRGGRNTGELFF.

The rearrangement uses TRBV5-4 and TRBJ2-3; tentative D call: TRBD2 (7 bases). V lost 0 bases to trimming and J lost 2 bases, with 13 bases between them. Germline CDR1 is SGHNT and CDR2 is YYREEE (reference sequence). The CDR3 is 16 amino acids. The DNA of the CDR3 is TGTGCCAGCAGCTTGGGTGATGGGGGGGCCACAGATACGCAGTATTTT. Translating it yields CASSLGDGGATDTQYF.

The chain carries TRBV14 and TRBJ1-6, with a weak D call TRBD1 (6 bases). V shed 2 bases and J shed 4 bases, with 12 bases lying between them. CDR1 is SGHDN, CDR2 FVKESK, per germline. The CDR3 runs 16 residues. The CDR3 reads CASSQIRGEYNSPLHF. The CDR3 DNA reads TGTGCCAGCAGCCAAATCAGGGGCGAGTATAATTCACCCCTCCACTTT.

This clone was seen just once. V and J are TRBV19 and TRBJ2-2; 9 positions agree with TRBD1. CDR1 is LNHDA, CDR2 SQIVND, per germline (reference sequence). The V gene end was trimmed by 6 bases and the J gene end by 7 bases; junction bases not matched to a gene: 12. The CDR3 extends over 16 amino acids. CDR3 sequence: CASRQGARVINGELFF. The DNA for the CDR3 is TGTGCCAGTAGACAGGGGGCGCGAGTAATTAACGGGGAGCTGTTTTTT.

This clone was recorded once. The V and J genes are TRBV7-9 and TRBJ1-1; the D is unclear. The CDR3 runs 15 residues. Germline values: CDR1 SEHNR, CDR2 FQNEAQ (reference sequence). V was cut by 0 bases and J by 1 base, with 9 bases left in between. In nucleotides, the CDR3 is TGTGCCAGCAGCTTAGCTTATGCAGGGAACACTGAAGCTTTCTTT. This translates into CASSLAYAGNTEAFF.

This clone was detected a few times. The chain combines TRBV29-1 with TRBJ1-2, with D perhaps matching TRBD1 (5 bases). The CDR3 covers 13 residues. Trimming took off 2 bases at V and 6 bases at J, with 13 bases between the two ends. The V gene's germline CDR1 is SQVTM and CDR2 ANQGSEA. In nucleotides, the CDR3 is TGCAGCGTTGAACCCGTGACCAGGGATGGCTACACCTTC. This encodes CSVEPVTRDGYTF.

The rearrangement links TRBV11-3 to TRBJ2-7; D is possibly TRBD1 (5 bases). Trimming removed 0 bases from V and 4 bases from J, with 10 bases in between. The V gene's germline CDR1 is SGHNT and CDR2 YENEEA. This CDR3 region has 14 residues. The CDR3 region has the DNA TGTGCCAGCAGCTTAGAGCACAGGAGTTACGAGCAGTACTTC. Translating it yields CASSLEHRSYEQYF.

A remark on this clone: At one end the junction does not follow the germline gene, possibly because of a read error. This sequence joins TRBV29-1 and TRBJ2-7, with 9 nucleotides matching TRBD1. The V gene's germline CDR1 is SQVTM and CDR2 ANQGSEA. The CDR3 sequence is 13 residues long. This CDR3 reads CSVEGQGTYEQYF. The CDR3 DNA is TGCAGCGTAGAAGGACAGGGGACCTACGAGCAGTACTTC.

V and J are TRBV7-2 and TRBJ1-2; 9 nucleotides line up with TRBD1. Germline CDR1 and CDR2: SGHTA and FQGNSA. The CDR3 consists of 16 residues. Trimming removed 2 bases from V and 7 bases from J; junction bases left unmatched: 11. The CDR3 loop reads CASSLSGRTGAGGYTF. The CDR3 bases are TGTGCCAGCAGCTTAAGTGGAAGGACAGGGGCTGGTGGCTACACCTTC.

This clone occurred once. The chain carries TRBV6-2 or TRBV6-3 and TRBJ1-3, with a possible D match to TRBD1 (6 bases). With 2 bases removed from V and 5 bases from J, the gap between germline ends came to 10 bases. CDR3 length: 14 amino acids. Germline loops: CDR1 MNHEY, CDR2 SVGEGT. CDR3 sequence reads: CASSYPDSRNTIYF. In nucleotides, the CDR3 is TGTGCCAGCAGTTACCCGGACAGCCGAAACACCATATATTTT.